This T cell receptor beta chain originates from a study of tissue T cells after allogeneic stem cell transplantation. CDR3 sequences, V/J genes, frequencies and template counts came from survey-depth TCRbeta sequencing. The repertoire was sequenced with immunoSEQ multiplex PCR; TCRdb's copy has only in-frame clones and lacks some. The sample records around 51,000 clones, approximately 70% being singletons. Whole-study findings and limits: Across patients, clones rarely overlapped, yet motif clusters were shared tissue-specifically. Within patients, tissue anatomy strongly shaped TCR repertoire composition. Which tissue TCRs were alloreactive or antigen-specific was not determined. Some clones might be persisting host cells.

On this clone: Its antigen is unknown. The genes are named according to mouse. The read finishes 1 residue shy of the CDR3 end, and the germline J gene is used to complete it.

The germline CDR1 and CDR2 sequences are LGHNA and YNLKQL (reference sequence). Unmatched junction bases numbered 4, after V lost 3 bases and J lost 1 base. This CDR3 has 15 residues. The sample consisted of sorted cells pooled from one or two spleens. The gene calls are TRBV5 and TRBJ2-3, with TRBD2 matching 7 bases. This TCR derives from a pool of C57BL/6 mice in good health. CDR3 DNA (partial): TGTGCCAGCAGCCACCCGGGGGGGGGTGCAGAAACGCTGTAT. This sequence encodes CASSHPGGGAETLY. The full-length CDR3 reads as CASSHPGGGAETLYF.